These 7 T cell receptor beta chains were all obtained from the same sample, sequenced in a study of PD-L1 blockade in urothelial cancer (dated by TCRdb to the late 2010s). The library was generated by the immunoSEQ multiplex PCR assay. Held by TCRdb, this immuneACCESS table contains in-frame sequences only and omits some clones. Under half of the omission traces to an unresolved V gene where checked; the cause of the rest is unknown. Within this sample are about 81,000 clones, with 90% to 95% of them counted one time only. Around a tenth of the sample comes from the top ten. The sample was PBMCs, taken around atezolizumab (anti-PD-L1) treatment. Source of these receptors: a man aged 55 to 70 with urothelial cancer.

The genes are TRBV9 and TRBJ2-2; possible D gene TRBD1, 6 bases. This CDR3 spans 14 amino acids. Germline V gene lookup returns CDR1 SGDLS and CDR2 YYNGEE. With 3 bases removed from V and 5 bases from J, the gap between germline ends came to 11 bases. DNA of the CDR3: TGTGCCAGCAGCGCCCAGGGGACAACCGGGGAGCTGTTTTTT. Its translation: CASSAQGTTGELFF.

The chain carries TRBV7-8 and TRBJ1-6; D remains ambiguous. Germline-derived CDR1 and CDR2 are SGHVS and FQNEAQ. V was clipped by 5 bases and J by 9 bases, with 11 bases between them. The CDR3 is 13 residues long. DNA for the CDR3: TGTGCCAGCAGCGTGGATTGGAGTTCACCCCTCCACTTT. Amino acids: CASSVDWSSPLHF.

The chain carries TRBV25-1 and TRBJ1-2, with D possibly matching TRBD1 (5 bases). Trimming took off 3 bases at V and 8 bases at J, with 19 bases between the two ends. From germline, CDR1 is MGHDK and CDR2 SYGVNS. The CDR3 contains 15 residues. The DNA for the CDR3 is TGTGCCAGCAGTGATTCTAAGGGGATTACATCGGGCTACACCTTC. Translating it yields CASSDSKGITSGYTF.

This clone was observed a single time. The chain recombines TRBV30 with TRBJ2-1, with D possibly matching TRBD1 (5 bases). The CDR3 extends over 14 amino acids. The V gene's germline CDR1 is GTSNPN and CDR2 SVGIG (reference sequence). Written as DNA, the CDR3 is TGTGCGGGAACATGGGCAGGGTTCTACAATGAGCAGTTCTTC. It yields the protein CAGTWAGFYNEQFF. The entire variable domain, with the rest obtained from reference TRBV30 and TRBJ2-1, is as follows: SQTIHQWPATLVQPVGSPLSLECTVEGTSNPNLYWYRQAAGRGLQLLFYSVGIGQISSEVPQNLSASRPQDRQFILSSKKLLLSDSGFYLCAGTWAGFYNEQFFGPGTRLTVL.

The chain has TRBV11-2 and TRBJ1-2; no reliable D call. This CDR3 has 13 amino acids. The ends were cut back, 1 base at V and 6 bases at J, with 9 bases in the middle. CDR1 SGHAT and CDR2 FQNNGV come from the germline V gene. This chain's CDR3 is CASSLGAWDGYTF. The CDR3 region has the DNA TGTGCCAGCAGCTTAGGGGCGTGGGATGGCTACACCTTC.

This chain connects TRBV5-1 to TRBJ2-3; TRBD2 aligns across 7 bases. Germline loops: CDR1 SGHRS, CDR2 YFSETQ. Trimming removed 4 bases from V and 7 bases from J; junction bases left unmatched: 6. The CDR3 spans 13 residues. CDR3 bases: TGCGCCAGCAGCCCGGGACTACGAAATACGCAGTATTTT. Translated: CASSPGLRNTQYF.

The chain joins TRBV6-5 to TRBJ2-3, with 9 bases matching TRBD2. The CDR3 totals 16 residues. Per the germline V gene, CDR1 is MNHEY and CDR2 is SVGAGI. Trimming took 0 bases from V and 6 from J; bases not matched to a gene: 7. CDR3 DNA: TGTGCCAGCAGTTACTCTAGCGGGGGTATCGGCGATACGCAGTATTTT. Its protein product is CASSYSSGGIGDTQYF.